The rows below give T cell receptor beta chains drawn from one sample of a study of regulatory T cells in long-lasting Graves disease. Using its own MiXCR run on the multiplex PCR reads, TCRdb lists one record per CDR3 protein. This table holds about 400,000 distinct CDR3 sequences, roughly 20% found once. The starting material was peripheral blood mononuclear cells (PBMCs), obtained when the disease was refractory, from a patient treated with antithyroid drugs. These TCRs come from a female donor with Graves disease. Both conserved end residues are part of each CDR3. The D gene is left open where the match is weak. Rows may omit the clone size; those that give it use once, few, many or a size class.

J | D | V | size | CDR3 | DNA
TRBJ1-2 | TRBD1 | TRBV6-2/TRBV6-3 | - | CASSRLGQGHYGYTF | TGTGCCAGCAGTCGCCTGGGACAGGGACACTATGGCTACACCTTC
TRBJ1-2 | TRBD1 | TRBV3-1 | many | CASSQAQGAANGYTF | TGTGCCAGCAGCCAGGCACAGGGGGCGGCTAACGGCTACACCTTC
TRBJ2-7 | TRBD2 | TRBV7-2 | many | CASSAYGAGVGEQYF | TGTGCCAGCAGCGCCTACGGAGCGGGAGTTGGGGAGCAGTACTTC
TRBJ1-1 | - | TRBV9 | - | CASSVRQSLPNTEAFF | TGTGCCAGCAGCGTTCGACAGTCCCTTCCGAACACTGAAGCTTTCTTT
TRBJ2-5 | TRBD2 | TRBV27 | few | CASSPPGGGRETQYF | TGTGCCAGCAGTCCGCCGGGGGGGGGGAGGGAGACCCAGTACTTC
TRBJ1-5 | TRBD1 | TRBV20-1 | - | CSAARTGVNLGNQPQHF | TGCAGTGCAGCCAGGACAGGGGTCAACCTAGGGAATCAGCCCCAGCATTTT
TRBJ2-7 | - | TRBV25-1 | - | CASSESRGENFYEQYF | TGTGCCAGCAGTGAATCTCGAGGGGAAAATTTCTACGAGCAGTACTTC
TRBJ2-7 | - | TRBV7-9 | few | CASSPSEKYEQYF | TGTGCCAGCAGCCCCAGCGAAAAGTACGAGCAGTACTTC
TRBJ1-1 | TRBD1 | TRBV6-1 | many | CASRHRQGATEAFF | TGTGCCAGCAGACACCGACAGGGGGCCACTGAAGCTTTCTTT
TRBJ2-1 | TRBD2 | TRBV30 | - | CAWSTTSAGNEQFF | TGTGCCTGGAGTACGACTAGCGCTGGCAATGAGCAGTTCTTC
TRBJ2-7 | - | TRBV7-9 | few | CASSLVLGTEQYF | TGTGCCAGCAGCTTAGTGTTGGGTACCGAGCAGTACTTC
TRBJ2-5 | - | TRBV10-2 | many | CASSESQETQYF | TGCGCCAGCAGTGAGTCCCAAGAGACCCAGTACTTC
TRBJ2-2 | TRBD2 | TRBV19 | - | CASSTTSGGWNTGELFF | TGTGCCAGTAGTACGACTAGCGGGGGTTGGAACACCGGGGAGCTGTTTTTT
TRBJ2-5 | - | TRBV20-1 | - | CSARPSSGMRETQYF | TGCAGTGCTAGACCTTCCTCTGGGATGAGAGAGACCCAGTACTTC
TRBJ2-2 | TRBD2 | TRBV12-3/TRBV12-4 | many | CASSLARGRGTGELFF | TGTGCCAGCAGTTTAGCGCGAGGGAGGGGAACCGGGGAGCTGTTTTTT
TRBJ1-5 | TRBD1 | TRBV28 | many | CASSAGTGFISNQPQHF | TGTGCCAGCAGTGCCGGGACAGGGTTTATTAGCAATCAGCCCCAGCATTTT
TRBJ2-7 | - | TRBV5-4 | - | CASSLEGEGAYEQYF | TGTGCCAGCAGCTTAGAGGGGGAGGGGGCCTACGAGCAGTACTTC
TRBJ2-7 | TRBD2 | TRBV12-3/TRBV12-4 | many | CASRAGTRDEQYF | TGTGCCAGCAGAGCCGGGACTAGGGACGAGCAGTACTTC